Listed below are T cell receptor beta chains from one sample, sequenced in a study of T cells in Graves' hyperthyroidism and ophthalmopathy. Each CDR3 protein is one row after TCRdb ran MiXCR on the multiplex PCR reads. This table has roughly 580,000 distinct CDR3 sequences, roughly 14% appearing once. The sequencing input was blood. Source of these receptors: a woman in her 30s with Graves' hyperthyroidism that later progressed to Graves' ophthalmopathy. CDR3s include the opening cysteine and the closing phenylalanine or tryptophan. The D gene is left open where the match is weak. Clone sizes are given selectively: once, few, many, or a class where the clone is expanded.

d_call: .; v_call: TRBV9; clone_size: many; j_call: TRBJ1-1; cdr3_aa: CASSVEAGRRTEAFF; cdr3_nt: TGTGCCAGCAGCGTAGAGGCAGGGAGAAGAACTGAAGCTTTCTTT
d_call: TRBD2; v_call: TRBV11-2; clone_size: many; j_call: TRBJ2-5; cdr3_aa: CASSSRTSGIETQYF; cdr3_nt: TGTGCCAGCAGCAGCCGGACTAGCGGGATTGAGACCCAGTACTTC
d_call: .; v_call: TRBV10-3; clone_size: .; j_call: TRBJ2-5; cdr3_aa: CAISADSQETQYF; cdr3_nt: TGTGCCATCAGTGCGGACAGTCAAGAGACCCAGTACTTC
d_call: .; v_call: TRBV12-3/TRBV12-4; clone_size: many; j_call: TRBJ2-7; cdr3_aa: CASRTGQAGSSYEQYF; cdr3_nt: TGTGCCAGCAGAACGGGGCAGGCGGGATCCTCCTACGAGCAGTACTTC
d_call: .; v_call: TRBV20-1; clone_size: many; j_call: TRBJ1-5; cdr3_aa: CSARDSRENQPQHF; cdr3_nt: TGCAGTGCTAGAGATTCACGGGAAAATCAGCCCCAGCATTTT
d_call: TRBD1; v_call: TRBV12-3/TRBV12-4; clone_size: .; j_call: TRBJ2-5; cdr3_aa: CASSFDRDGETQYF; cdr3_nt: TGTGCCAGCAGTTTCGACAGGGACGGAGAGACCCAGTACTTC
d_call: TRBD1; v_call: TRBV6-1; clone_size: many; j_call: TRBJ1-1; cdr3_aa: CASTGTGGTEAFF; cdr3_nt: TGTGCCAGCACCGGGACAGGGGGCACTGAAGCTTTCTTT
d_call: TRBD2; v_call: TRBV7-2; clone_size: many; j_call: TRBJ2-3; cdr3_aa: CASSLWREADTQYF; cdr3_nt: TGTGCCAGCAGCTTATGGCGGGAGGCAGATACGCAGTATTTT
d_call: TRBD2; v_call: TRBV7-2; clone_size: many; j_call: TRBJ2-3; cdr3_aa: CASSRLTSGRWGTDTQYF; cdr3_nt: TGTGCCAGCAGTCGCTTGACTAGCGGGAGGTGGGGCACAGATACGCAGTATTTT
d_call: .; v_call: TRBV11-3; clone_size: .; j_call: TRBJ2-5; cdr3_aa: CASSLVVVEAQYF; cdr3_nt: TGTGCCAGCAGCTTAGTGGTCGTGGAGGCCCAGTACTTC
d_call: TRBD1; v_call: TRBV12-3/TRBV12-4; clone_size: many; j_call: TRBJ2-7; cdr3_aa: CASSLGGGQGPYEQYF; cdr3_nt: TGTGCCAGCAGTTTAGGGGGGGGACAGGGCCCCTACGAGCAGTACTTC
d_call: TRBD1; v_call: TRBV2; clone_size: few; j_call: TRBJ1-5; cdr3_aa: CASSNRTGSVTRNQPQHF; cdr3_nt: TGTGCCAGCAGCAACCGGACAGGGAGCGTGACACGCAATCAGCCCCAGCATTTT
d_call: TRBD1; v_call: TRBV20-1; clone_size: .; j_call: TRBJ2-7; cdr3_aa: CSAPGQGGEYEQYF; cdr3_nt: TGCAGTGCCCCGGGACAGGGGGGGGAGTACGAGCAGTACTTC
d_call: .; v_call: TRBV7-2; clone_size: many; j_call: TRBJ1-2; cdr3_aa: CASGTDLGQGYTF; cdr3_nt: TGTGCCAGCGGAACCGATTTAGGGCAAGGCTACACCTTC
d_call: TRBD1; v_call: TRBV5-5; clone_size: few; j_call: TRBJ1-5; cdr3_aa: CASSFWDRPNQPQHF; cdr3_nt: TGTGCCAGCAGCTTCTGGGACAGGCCTAATCAGCCCCAGCATTTT
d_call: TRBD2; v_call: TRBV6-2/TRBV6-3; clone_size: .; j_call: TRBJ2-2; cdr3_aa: CASSSGLAGGLNTGELFF; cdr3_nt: TGTGCCAGCAGTTCCGGACTAGCGGGAGGGCTGAACACCGGGGAGCTGTTTTTT
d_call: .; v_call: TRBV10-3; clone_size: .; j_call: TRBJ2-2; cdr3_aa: CAISGQAVAGELFF; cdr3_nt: TGTGCCATCAGTGGGCAGGCGGTCGCCGGGGAGCTGTTTTTT
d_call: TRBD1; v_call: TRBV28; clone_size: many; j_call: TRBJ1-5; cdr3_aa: CASCSGTGALSNQPQHF; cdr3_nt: TGTGCCAGCTGCTCCGGGACAGGGGCCCTTAGCAATCAGCCCCAGCATTTT